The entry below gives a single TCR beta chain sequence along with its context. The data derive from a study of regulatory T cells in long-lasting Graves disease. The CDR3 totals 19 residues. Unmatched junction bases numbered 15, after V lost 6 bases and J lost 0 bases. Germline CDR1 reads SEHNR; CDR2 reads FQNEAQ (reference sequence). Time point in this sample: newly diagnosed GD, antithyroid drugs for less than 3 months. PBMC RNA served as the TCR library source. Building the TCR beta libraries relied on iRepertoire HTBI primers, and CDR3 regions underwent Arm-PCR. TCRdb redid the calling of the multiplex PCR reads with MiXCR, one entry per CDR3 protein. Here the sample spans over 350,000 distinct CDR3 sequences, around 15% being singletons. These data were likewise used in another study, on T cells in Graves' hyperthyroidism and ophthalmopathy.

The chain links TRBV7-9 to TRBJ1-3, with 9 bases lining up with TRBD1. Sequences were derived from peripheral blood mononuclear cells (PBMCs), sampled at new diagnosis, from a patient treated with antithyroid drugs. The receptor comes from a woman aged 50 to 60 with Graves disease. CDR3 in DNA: TGTGCCAGCAGTCAACTTATGGGACAGGGAAATGTCTCTGGAAACACCATATATTTT. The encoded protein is CASSQLMGQGNVSGNTIYF.